Presented here are 2 T cell receptor beta chains from one specimen sequenced in a study of blood T cell repertoires in COVID-19. TCRdb's copy holds only in-frame clones and misses some; the assay was immunoSEQ multiplex PCR. Of under 250,000 clones listed, about 82% are singletons. The source material was peripheral blood. Every receptor here comes from an elderly woman with COVID-19, enrolled during active disease.

The rearrangement links TRBV14 to TRBJ1-1; D might be TRBD1 (6 bases). Germline CDR1 is SGHDN and CDR2 is FVKESK. The CDR3 sequence is 15 residues long. With 5 bases removed from V and 7 bases from J, the gap between germline ends came to 20 bases. The CDR3 nucleotides are TGTGCCAGCAGCTCCTTACCGGGGGGGGCAGGTGAAGCTTTCTTT. Translating it yields CASSSLPGGAGEAFF.

The chain couples TRBV29-1 to TRBJ2-5, with 8 bases lining up with TRBD1. Germline trimming cut 7 bases from V and 5 bases from J; bases unmatched to any gene: 12. Germline V lookup: CDR1 SQVTM, CDR2 ANQGSEA. CDR3 length equals 14 residues. The CDR3 DNA reads as TGCAGCGCTAGGGGGACAGGAGTCTGGGAGACCCAGTACTTC. This translates into CSARGTGVWETQYF.